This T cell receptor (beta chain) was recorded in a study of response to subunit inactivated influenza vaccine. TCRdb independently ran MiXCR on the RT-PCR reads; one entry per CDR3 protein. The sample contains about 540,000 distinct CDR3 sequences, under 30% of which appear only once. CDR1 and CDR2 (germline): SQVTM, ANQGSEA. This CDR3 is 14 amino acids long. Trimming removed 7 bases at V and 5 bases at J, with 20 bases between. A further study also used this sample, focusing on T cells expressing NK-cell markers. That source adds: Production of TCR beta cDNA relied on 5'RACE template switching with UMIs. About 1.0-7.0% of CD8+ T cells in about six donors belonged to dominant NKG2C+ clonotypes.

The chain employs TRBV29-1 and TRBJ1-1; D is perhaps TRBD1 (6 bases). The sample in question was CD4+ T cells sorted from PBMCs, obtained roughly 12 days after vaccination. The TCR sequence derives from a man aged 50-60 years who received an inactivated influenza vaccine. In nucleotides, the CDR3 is TGCAGCGCCTTTGAGTACGGGGGGCCGACTGAAGCTTTCTTT. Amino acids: CSAFEYGGPTEAFF. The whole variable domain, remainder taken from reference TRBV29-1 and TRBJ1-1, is SAVISQKPSRDICQRGTSLTIQCQVDSQVTMMFWYRQQPGQSLTLIATANQGSEATYESGFVIDKFPISRPNLTFSTLTVSNMSPEDSSIYLCSAFEYGGPTEAFFGQGTRLTVV.